Here is one T cell receptor beta chain with its context. The protocol was immunoSEQ multiplex PCR, while the TCRdb copy is restricted to in-frame clones and leaves out a portion. The sample yields about 270,000 clones, about nine tenths seen once. The sample originates from a study of blood T cell repertoires in COVID-19. Germline V gene sequence: CDR1 LGHDT, CDR2 YNNKEL (reference sequence). CDR3 length: 13 amino acids. Trimming cost V 4 bases and J 1 base, with 7 bases left between them. Sequencing input: peripheral blood. The gene calls are TRBV3-1 (or the pseudogene TRBV3-2) and TRBJ1-1; no reliable D call. This clonotype was sampled from a man aged 55 to 70 who had recovered from COVID-19. The CDR3 DNA sequence: TGTGCCAGCAGCCCGTCGGGGAACACTGAAGCTTTCTTT. As protein: CASSPSGNTEAFF.